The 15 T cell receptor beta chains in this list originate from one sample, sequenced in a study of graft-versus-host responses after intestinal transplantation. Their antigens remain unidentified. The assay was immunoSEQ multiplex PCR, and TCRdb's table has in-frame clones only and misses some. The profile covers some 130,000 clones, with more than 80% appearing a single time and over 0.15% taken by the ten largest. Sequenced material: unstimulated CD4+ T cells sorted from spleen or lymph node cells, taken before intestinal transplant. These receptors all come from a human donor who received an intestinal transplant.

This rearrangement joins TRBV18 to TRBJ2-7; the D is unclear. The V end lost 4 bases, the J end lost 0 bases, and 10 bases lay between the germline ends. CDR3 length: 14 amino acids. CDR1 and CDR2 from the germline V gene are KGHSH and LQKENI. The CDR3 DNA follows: TGTGCCAGCTCACAGTCTGGGATCTCCTACGAGCAGTACTTC. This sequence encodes CASSQSGISYEQYF.

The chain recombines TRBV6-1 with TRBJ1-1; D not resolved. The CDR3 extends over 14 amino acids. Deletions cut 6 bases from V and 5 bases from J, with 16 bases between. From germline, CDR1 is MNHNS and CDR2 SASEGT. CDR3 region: CASRVQPEGTEAFF. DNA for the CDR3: TGTGCCAGCAGGGTGCAGCCAGAGGGAACTGAAGCTTTCTTT.

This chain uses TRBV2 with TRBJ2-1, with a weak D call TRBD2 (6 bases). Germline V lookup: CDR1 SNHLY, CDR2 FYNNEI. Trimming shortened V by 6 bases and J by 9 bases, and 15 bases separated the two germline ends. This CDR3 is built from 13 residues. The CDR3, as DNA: TGTGCCAGCAGGGAGGTACTCGGGGGTGAGCAGTTCTTC. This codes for CASREVLGGEQFF.

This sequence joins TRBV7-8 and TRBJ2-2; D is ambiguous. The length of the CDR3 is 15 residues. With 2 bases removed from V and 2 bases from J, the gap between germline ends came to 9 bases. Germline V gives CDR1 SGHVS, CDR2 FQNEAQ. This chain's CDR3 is CASSLKVINTGELFF. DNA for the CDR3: TGTGCCAGCAGCTTAAAGGTCATAAACACCGGGGAGCTGTTTTTT.

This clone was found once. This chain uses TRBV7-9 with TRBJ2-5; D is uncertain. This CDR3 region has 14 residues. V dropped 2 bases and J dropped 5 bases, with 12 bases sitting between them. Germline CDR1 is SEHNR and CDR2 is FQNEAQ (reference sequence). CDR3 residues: CASSLYGPGETQYF. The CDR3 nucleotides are TGTGCCAGCAGCTTATACGGCCCTGGGGAGACCCAGTACTTC.

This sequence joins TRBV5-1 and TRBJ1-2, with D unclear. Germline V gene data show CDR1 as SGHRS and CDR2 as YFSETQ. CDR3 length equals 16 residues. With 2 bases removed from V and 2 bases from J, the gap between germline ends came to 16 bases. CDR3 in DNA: TGCGCCAGCAGCTTCGAAACCGGTGGGCCAAACTATGGCTACACCTTC. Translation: CASSFETGGPNYGYTF.

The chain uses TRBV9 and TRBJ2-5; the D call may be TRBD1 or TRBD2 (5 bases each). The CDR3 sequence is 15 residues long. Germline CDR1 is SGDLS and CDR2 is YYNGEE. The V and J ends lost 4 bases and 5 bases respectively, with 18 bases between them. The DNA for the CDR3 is TGTGCCAGCAGCCTTCACCCCGGCAGGGAGGAGACCCAGTACTTC. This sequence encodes CASSLHPGREETQYF. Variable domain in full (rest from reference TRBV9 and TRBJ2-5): DSGVTQTPKHLITATGQRVTLRCSPRSGDLSVYWYQQSLDQGLQFLIQYYNGEERAKGNILERFSAQQFPDLHSELNLSSLELGDSALYFCASSLHPGREETQYFGPGTRLLVL.

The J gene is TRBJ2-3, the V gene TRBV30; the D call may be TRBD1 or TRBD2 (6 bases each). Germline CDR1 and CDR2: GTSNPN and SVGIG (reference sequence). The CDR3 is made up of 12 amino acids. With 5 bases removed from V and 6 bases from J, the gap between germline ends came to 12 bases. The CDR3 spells CAWAGGGDTQYF. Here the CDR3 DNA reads TGTGCCTGGGCCGGGGGCGGGGATACGCAGTATTTT.

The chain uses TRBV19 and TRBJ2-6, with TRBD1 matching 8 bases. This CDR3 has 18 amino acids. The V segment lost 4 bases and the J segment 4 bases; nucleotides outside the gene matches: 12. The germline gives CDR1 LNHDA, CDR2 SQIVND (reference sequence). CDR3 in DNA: TGTGCCAGTAGTAGCGACAGGGGCGCGGGGACCGGGGCCAACGTCCTGACTTTC. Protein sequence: CASSSDRGAGTGANVLTF.

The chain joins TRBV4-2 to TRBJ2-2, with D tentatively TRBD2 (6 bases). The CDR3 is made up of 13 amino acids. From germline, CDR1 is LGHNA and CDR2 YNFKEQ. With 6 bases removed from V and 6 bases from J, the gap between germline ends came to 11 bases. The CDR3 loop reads CASSRGNSGELFF. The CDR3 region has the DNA TGTGCCAGCAGTCGGGGGAATTCCGGGGAGCTGTTTTTT.

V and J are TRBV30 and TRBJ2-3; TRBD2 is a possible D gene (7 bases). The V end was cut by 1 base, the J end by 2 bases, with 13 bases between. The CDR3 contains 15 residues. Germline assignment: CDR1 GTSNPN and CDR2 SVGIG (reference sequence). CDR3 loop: CAWSEGGRFTDTQYF. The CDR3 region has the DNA TGTGCCTGGAGTGAGGGGGGGCGTTTCACAGATACGCAGTATTTT.

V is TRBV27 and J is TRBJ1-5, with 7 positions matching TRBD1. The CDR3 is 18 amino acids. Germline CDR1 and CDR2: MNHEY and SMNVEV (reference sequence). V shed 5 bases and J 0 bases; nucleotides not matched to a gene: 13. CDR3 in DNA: TGTGCCAGCAGTCCCTTGGGACAGCGGGTCTATAGCAATCAGCCCCAGCATTTT. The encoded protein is CASSPLGQRVYSNQPQHF.

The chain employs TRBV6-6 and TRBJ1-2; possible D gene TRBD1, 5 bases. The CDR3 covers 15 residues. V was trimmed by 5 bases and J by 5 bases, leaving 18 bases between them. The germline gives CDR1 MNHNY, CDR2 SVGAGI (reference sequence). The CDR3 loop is CASSDPDGGSYGYTF. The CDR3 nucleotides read TGTGCCAGCAGTGACCCGGACGGGGGATCTTATGGCTACACCTTC.

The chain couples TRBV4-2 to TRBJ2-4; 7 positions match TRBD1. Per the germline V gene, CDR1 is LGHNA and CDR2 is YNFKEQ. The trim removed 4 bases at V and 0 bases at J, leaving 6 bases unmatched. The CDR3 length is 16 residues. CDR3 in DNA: TGTGCCAGCAGCCGGGGGACAGAGCTAGCCAAAAACATTCAGTACTTC. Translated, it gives CASSRGTELAKNIQYF.

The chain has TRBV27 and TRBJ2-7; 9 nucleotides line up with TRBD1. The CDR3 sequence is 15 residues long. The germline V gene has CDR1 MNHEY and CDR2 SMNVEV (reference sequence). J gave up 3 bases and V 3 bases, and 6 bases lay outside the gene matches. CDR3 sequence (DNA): TGTGCCAGCAGTTTTGCTGGACAGGGGTTCTACGAGCAGTACTTC. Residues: CASSFAGQGFYEQYF.